The 24 T cell receptor beta chains listed next were all sequenced from one sample in a study of shared clonotypes between healthy human individuals. Data came from immunoSEQ multiplex PCR; TCRdb stores just in-frame clones and leaves some out. Of fewer than 3 million clones listed, about 90% were seen once; the top ten hold about 0.41%. Input material: naive CD4+ T cells from PBMCs. This sample's subset: CD45RA+ positively selected. The receptors derive from a man between 18 and 29 years old in good health. Some clones in this sample may be carry-over from other donors' samples.

About this clone: The sample has other DNA sequences that encode this CDR3 too. The chain recombines TRBV7-3 with TRBJ1-5; D remains ambiguous. CDR1 is SGHTA and CDR2 is FQGTGA in the germline V gene. This CDR3 comprises 13 residues. V dropped 0 bases and J dropped 4 bases, with 4 bases sitting between them. The CDR3 DNA sequence: TGTGCCAGCAGCTTAACACGGAATCAGCCCCAGCATTTT. The encoded protein is CASSLTRNQPQHF. Filled out from reference TRBV7-3 and TRBJ1-5, the complete variable domain reads GAGVSQTPSNKVTEKGKYVELRCDPISGHTALYWYRQSLGQGPEFLIYFQGTGAADDSGLPNDRFFAVRPEGSVSTLKIQRTERGDSAVYLCASSLTRNQPQHFGDGTRLSIL.

The chain combines TRBV6-6 with TRBJ2-3; no clear D. Trimming took off 0 bases at V and 2 bases at J, with 12 bases between the two ends. The germline V gene encodes CDR1 MNHNY and CDR2 SVGAGI (reference sequence). The CDR3 totals 16 residues. CDR3 bases: TGTGCCAGCAGTTACTCGATTGCTGGGCCCACAGATACGCAGTATTTT. Protein: CASSYSIAGPTDTQYF.

Turning to this clone: Other nucleotide sequences from this sample produce the same CDR3. The rearrangement links TRBV6-5 to TRBJ1-5; 8 nucleotides align to TRBD1. This CDR3 is built from 13 residues. J gave up 4 bases and V 6 bases, and 2 bases lay outside the gene matches. Germline V gives CDR1 MNHEY, CDR2 SVGAGI. DNA for the CDR3: TGTGCCAGCAGCCGGACAGGGAATCAGCCCCAGCATTTT. Amino acids: CASSRTGNQPQHF.

This clone was counted only a few times. At the DNA level, this CDR3 is encoded by other sequences in the same sample as well. V is TRBV2 and J is TRBJ1-1; 7 bases map to TRBD1. Per germline, CDR1 SNHLY and CDR2 FYNNEI. The CDR3 covers 13 residues. The ends lost 3 bases at V and 6 bases at J; junction bases unmatched: 4. In DNA, the CDR3 is TGTGCCAGCAGTGAGGCCAGGGGGGCTGAAGCTTTCTTT. This encodes CASSEARGAEAFF. Full variable domain (outside the CDR3, taken from reference TRBV2 and TRBJ1-1): EPEVTQTPSHQVTQMGQEVILRCVPISNHLYFYWYRQILGQKVEFLVSFYNNEISEKSEIFDDQFSVERPDGSNFTLKIRSTKLEDSAMYFCASSEARGAEAFFGQGTRLTVV.

The gene calls are TRBV5-1 and TRBJ2-3; D is uncertain. The germline V gene encodes CDR1 SGHRS and CDR2 YFSETQ. With 2 bases removed from V and 0 bases from J, the gap between germline ends came to 16 bases. The CDR3 length is 17 residues. CDR3 nucleotide sequence: TGCGCCAGCAGCTTCGTTCAGTCAGCGATTAGCACAGATACGCAGTATTTT. As protein: CASSFVQSAISTDTQYF.

A remark on this clone: Other DNA sequences within the sample encode an identical CDR3. The chain uses TRBV10-3 and TRBJ1-1, with D possibly matching TRBD1 (6 bases). CDR1 is ENHRY, CDR2 SYGVKD, per germline. V dropped 4 bases and J dropped 0 bases, with 9 bases sitting between them. This CDR3 comprises 14 residues. CDR3 coding DNA: TGTGCCATCAGTGGGGGACAAATGAACACTGAAGCTTTCTTT. Translated, it gives CAISGGQMNTEAFF.

The J gene is TRBJ2-7, the V gene TRBV6-5; 10 nucleotides match TRBD1. V gave up 6 bases and J gave up 1 base; unmatched junction bases: 6. This CDR3 spans 15 amino acids. Per the germline V gene, CDR1 is MNHEY and CDR2 is SVGAGI. The CDR3, as DNA: TGTGCCAGCAGAAACCCGGGACAGGGGTCCTACGAGCAGTACTTC. Its translation: CASRNPGQGSYEQYF.

As regards this clone: Different DNA sequences within this sample yield the same CDR3. The chain uses TRBV5-1 and TRBJ2-5; D is perhaps TRBD2 (6 bases). Trimming shortened V by 1 base and J by 5 bases, and 6 bases separated the two germline ends. The CDR3 is 12 residues long. Germline V gene data show CDR1 as SGHRS and CDR2 as YFSETQ. CDR3 in amino acids: CASSLRGETQYF. The CDR3 region has the DNA TGCGCCAGCAGCTTGCGGGGGGAGACCCAGTACTTC.

In DNA, the CDR3 is TGTGCCTGGAGTGGATTAAGGGGTCCCCTTAACAGTAACTATGGCTACACCTTC. Its protein is CAWSGLRGPLNSNYGYTF. The rearrangement uses TRBV30 and TRBJ1-2; D perhaps matches TRBD1 (5 bases). The germline V gene has CDR1 GTSNPN and CDR2 SVGIG (reference sequence). This CDR3 has 18 residues. With 1 base removed from V and 1 base from J, the gap between germline ends came to 22 bases.

The chain joins TRBV28 to TRBJ2-4; TRBD1 agrees at 8 bases. CDR1 and CDR2 from the germline V gene are MDHEN and SYDVKM. V lost 4 bases to trimming and J lost 15 bases; unmatched junction nucleotides: 17. The CDR3 runs 15 residues. This chain's CDR3 is CASSSSGTGLPSRYF. For the CDR3, the DNA is TGTGCCAGCAGTTCTTCCGGGACAGGACTCCCTAGTAGGTACTTC.

The chain carries TRBV6-1 and TRBJ2-3; D is perhaps TRBD2 (5 bases). The V end lost 3 bases, the J end lost 0 bases, and 10 bases lay between the germline ends. Germline V gene data show CDR1 as MNHNS and CDR2 as SASEGT. The CDR3 covers 15 residues. CDR3 in amino acids: CASSDRLPSTDTQYF. In DNA form, the CDR3 reads TGTGCCAGCAGTGACAGACTACCTAGCACAGATACGCAGTATTTT.

V gene TRBV7-9 combines with J gene TRBJ2-7; unclear D gene. V was cut by 1 base and J by 4 bases, with 8 bases left in between. The CDR3 has 13 residues. Germline CDR1 SEHNR, CDR2 FQNEAQ (reference sequence). As DNA, the CDR3 is TGTGCCAGCAGCTTAGGGGTGCAGTACGAGCAGTACTTC. Its protein is CASSLGVQYEQYF.

The CDR3 DNA follows: TGTGCCAGCAGTCGAGGGGGCTCTTTAGGAGGCTACACCTTC. Translation: CASSRGGSLGGYTF. The chain has TRBV28 and TRBJ1-2; 7 nucleotides agree with TRBD1. The germline CDR1 and CDR2 sequences are MDHEN and SYDVKM. The V gene end was trimmed by 5 bases and the J gene end by 8 bases; junction bases not matched to a gene: 11. The CDR3 consists of 14 residues.

J is TRBJ2-2 and V is TRBV28; no firm D call. Trimming took 0 bases from V and 4 from J, leaving 9 bases between them. This CDR3 contains 15 residues. The germline CDR1 and CDR2 sequences are MDHEN and SYDVKM. The CDR3 loop is CASSLWISSTGELFF. The CDR3 region has the DNA TGTGCCAGCAGTTTATGGATTTCGAGCACCGGGGAGCTGTTTTTT.

This clone was detected only once. The chain joins TRBV20-1 to TRBJ2-4; D tentatively fits TRBD1 or TRBD2 (5 bases each). CDR3 length equals 11 residues. From germline, CDR1 is DFQATT and CDR2 SNEGSKA (reference sequence). The CDR3 nucleotides read TGCAGCGCCATATACGGGGACCCTCAGTACTTC. Protein product: CSAIYGDPQYF.

As to this clone: Other DNA sequences in this specimen translate into the identical CDR3. The chain employs TRBV5-1 and TRBJ2-7; D gene uncertain. Germline lookup yields CDR1 SGHRS and CDR2 YFSETQ. The CDR3 totals 13 residues. With 3 bases removed from V and 2 bases from J, the gap between germline ends came to 9 bases. The CDR3 region is CASSSSATYEQYF. CDR3 sequence (DNA): TGCGCCAGCAGCTCCTCAGCGACCTACGAGCAGTACTTC. Supplemented by reference TRBV5-1 and TRBJ2-7, the full variable domain reads KAGVTQTPRYLIKTRGQQVTLSCSPISGHRSVSWYQQTPGQGLQFLFEYFSETQRNKGNFPGRFSGRQFSNSRSEMNVSTLELGDSALYLCASSSSATYEQYFGPGTRLTVT.

The chain recombines TRBV4-2 with TRBJ1-4, with 9 positions matching TRBD1. Trimming removed 0 bases from V and 7 bases from J; junction bases left unmatched: 6. Germline V gene lookup returns CDR1 LGHNA and CDR2 YNFKEQ. This CDR3 has 16 residues. CDR3 sequence (DNA): TGTGCCAGCAGCCAAGATTATGGGACAGGGTTTGAAAAACTGTTTTTT. It codes for CASSQDYGTGFEKLFF.

To note about this clone: In the same sample, other DNA sequences code for this CDR3. The rearrangement uses TRBV5-1 and TRBJ2-5, with no clear D. CDR3 length: 12 amino acids. Germline CDR1 is SGHRS and CDR2 is YFSETQ. Trimming took off 0 bases at V and 2 bases at J, with 2 bases between the two ends. The CDR3 bases are TGCGCCAGCAGCTTGGGACAAGAGACCCAGTACTTC. Encoded protein: CASSLGQETQYF. The whole variable domain, filled in from reference TRBV5-1 and TRBJ2-5, reads KAGVTQTPRYLIKTRGQQVTLSCSPISGHRSVSWYQQTPGQGLQFLFEYFSETQRNKGNFPGRFSGRQFSNSRSEMNVSTLELGDSALYLCASSLGQETQYFGPGTRLLVL.

The rearrangement joins TRBV7-2 to TRBJ2-1, with 8 bases lining up with TRBD2. This CDR3 has 17 amino acids. Germline-derived CDR1 and CDR2 are SGHTA and FQGNSA. After removal of 5 bases from V and 7 bases from J, the junction contained 16 bases not matched to a gene. CDR3 residues: CASSPQNGRAGRNEQFF. The CDR3 nucleotides are TGTGCCAGCAGCCCCCAAAACGGGAGGGCCGGTAGGAATGAGCAGTTCTTC.

This sequence joins TRBV25-1 and TRBJ1-6, with D possibly TRBD1 on 6 matching bases. The CDR3 covers 16 residues. V gave up 5 bases and J gave up 9 bases, with 20 bases separating them. Germline V gives CDR1 MGHDK, CDR2 SYGVNS. The CDR3 DNA follows: TGTGCCAGCAGTACCTCAGGGGCAGGGTTCTCTTCACCCCTCCACTTT. Translation: CASSTSGAGFSSPLHF.

The V and J genes are TRBV6-1 and TRBJ1-3; possibly TRBD1 for D (5 bases). CDR1 is MNHNS, CDR2 SASEGT, per germline. Trimming shortened V by 7 bases and J by 1 base, and 14 bases separated the two germline ends. The length of the CDR3 is 15 residues. DNA for the CDR3: TGTGCCAGCACAGGGATTAGGTATTCTGGAAACACCATATATTTT. This encodes CASTGIRYSGNTIYF.

This sequence joins TRBV18 and TRBJ2-1; 7 bases are shared with TRBD2. The V segment lost 0 bases and the J segment 0 bases; nucleotides outside the gene matches: 11. The germline V gene has CDR1 KGHSH and CDR2 LQKENI. There are 19 residues in the CDR3. The DNA for the CDR3 is TGTGCCAGCTCACCACCCCCTAGCGGCAAAGCCAGCTCCTACAATGAGCAGTTCTTC. It yields the protein CASSPPPSGKASSYNEQFF. The whole variable domain, filled in from reference TRBV18 and TRBJ2-1, reads NAGVMQNPRHLVRRRGQEARLRCSPMKGHSHVYWYRQLPEEGLKFMVYLQKENIIDESGMPKERFSAEFPKEGPSILRIQQVVRGDSAAYFCASSPPPSGKASSYNEQFFGPGTRLTVL.

This sequence joins TRBV28 and TRBJ2-2, with D unclear. The CDR3 length is 13 residues. The ends were cut back, 8 bases at V and 2 bases at J, with 9 bases in the middle. CDR1 MDHEN and CDR2 SYDVKM come from the germline V gene. CDR3 loop: CASFGRNTGELFF. The CDR3 DNA is TGTGCCAGCTTTGGCCGAAACACCGGGGAGCTGTTTTTT. The complete variable domain, with remaining parts taken from reference TRBV28 and TRBJ2-2, reads DVKVTQSSRYLVKRTGEKVFLECVQDMDHENMFWYRQDPGLGLRLIYFSYDVKMKEKGDIPEGYSVSREKKERFSLILESASTNQTSMYLCASFGRNTGELFFGEGSRLTVL.

As regards this clone: In the same sample, other DNA sequences code for this CDR3. V usage is TRBV19 and J usage is TRBJ2-6; D not certain. The V gene's germline CDR1 is LNHDA and CDR2 SQIVND (reference sequence). The CDR3 is made up of 14 amino acids. V was pared by 1 base and J by 3 bases, with 4 bases between. CDR3 coding DNA: TGTGCCAGTAGTATAGGAGGTGGGGCCAACGTCCTGACTTTC. Translating it yields CASSIGGGANVLTF.